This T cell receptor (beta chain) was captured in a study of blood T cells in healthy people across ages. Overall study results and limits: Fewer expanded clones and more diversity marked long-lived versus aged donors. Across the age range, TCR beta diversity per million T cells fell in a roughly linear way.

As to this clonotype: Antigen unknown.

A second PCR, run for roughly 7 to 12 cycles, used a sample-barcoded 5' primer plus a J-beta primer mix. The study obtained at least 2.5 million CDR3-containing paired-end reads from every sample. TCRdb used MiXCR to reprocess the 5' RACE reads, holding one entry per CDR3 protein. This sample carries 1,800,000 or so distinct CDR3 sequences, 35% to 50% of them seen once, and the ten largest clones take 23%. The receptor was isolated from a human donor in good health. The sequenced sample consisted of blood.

CDR3 sequence: CASSWRDGYQEQYF. DNA of the CDR3: TGCGCCAGCAGCTGGCGGGACGGCTATCAGGAGCAGTACTTC. This chain links TRBV5-1 with TRBJ2-5, with D perhaps TRBD2 (6 bases). The germline V and J ends were trimmed by 3 bases and 11 bases, with 20 bases remaining between them. The length of the CDR3 is 14 residues. CDR1 and CDR2 from the germline V gene are SGHRS and YFSETQ.